This paragraph covers one T cell receptor beta chain sequence. Antigen unknown. The sample is drawn from a study of post-analysis software for immune sequencing data. Study summary: Recorded disease courses covered relapsing-remitting, secondary progressive and progressive-relapsing multiple sclerosis. Some patients had no subtype annotation. Study-level points and caveats: Samples sharing a preparation batch grouped tightly together when assessed by F measure. Significantly decreased normalized Chao1 diversity was recorded for multiple sclerosis patients relative to controls. A handful of TRBV segments appeared more often in patients than in controls, and TRBV5-6, TRBV5-1 and TRBV20-1 were among these.

V lost 0 bases to trimming and J lost 0 bases, with 13 bases between them. Per the germline V gene, CDR1 is MGHRA and CDR2 is YSYEKL. This CDR3 is 17 amino acids long. TCR beta libraries were prepared from cDNA with unique molecular identifiers. Out of about 0.9 to 11 million T cells, about 510,000 cDNA molecules were generated. TCRdb redid the calling of the PCR reads with MiXCR, one entry per CDR3 protein. The sample includes about 460,000 distinct CDR3 sequences, around 40% seen only once; the top ten take about 12%. The chain is built from TRBV4-1 and TRBJ2-3, with unresolved D. Specimen: blood. The receptor comes from a girl aged 10 to 17 with multiple sclerosis. This CDR3 is CASSQDYDMFSTDTQYF. The DNA of the CDR3 is TGCGCCAGCAGCCAAGATTATGACATGTTTAGCACAGATACGCAGTATTTT.